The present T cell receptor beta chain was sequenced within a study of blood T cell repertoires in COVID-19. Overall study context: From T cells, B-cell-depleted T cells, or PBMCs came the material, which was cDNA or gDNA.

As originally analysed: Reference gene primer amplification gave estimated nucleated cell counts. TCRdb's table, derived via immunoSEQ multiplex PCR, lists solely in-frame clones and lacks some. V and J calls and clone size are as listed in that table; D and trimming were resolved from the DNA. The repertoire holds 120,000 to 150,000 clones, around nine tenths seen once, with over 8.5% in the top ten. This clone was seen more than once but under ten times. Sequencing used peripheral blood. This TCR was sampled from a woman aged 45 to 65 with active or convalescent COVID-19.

CDR3 sequence reads: CASSLDTGQPYGYTF. CDR3 sequence (DNA): TGTGCCAGCAGCTTAGATACGGGACAGCCCTATGGCTACACCTTC. V is TRBV7-2 and J is TRBJ1-2; 7 bases are shared with TRBD1. Per the germline V gene, CDR1 is SGHTA and CDR2 is FQGNSA. The CDR3 sequence is 15 residues long. J lost 4 bases, V lost 1 base, and 6 bases had no gene match.